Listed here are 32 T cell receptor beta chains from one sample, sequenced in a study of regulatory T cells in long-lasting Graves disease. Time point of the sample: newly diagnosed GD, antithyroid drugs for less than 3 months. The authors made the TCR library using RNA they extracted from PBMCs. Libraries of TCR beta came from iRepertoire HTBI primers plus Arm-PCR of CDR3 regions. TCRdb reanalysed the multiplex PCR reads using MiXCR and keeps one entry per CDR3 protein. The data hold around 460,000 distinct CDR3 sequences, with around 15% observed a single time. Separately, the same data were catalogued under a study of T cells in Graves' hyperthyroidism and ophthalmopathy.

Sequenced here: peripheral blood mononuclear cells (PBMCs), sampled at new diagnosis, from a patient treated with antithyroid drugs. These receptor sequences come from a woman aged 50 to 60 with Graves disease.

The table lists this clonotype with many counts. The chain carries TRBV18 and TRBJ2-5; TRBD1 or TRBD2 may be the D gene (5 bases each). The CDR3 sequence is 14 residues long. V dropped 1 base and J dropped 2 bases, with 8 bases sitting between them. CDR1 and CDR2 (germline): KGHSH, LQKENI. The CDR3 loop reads CASSPQGSQETQYF. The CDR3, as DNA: TGTGCCAGCTCACCACAGGGGAGTCAAGAGACCCAGTACTTC.

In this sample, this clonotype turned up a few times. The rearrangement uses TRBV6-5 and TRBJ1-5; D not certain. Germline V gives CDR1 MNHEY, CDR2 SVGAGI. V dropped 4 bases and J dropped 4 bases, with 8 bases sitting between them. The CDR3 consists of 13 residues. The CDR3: CASSWGENQPQHF. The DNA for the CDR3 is TGTGCCAGCAGTTGGGGAGAAAATCAGCCCCAGCATTTT.

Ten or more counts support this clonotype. The CDR3: CASTQTQGLNTEAFF. The CDR3 coding sequence is TGCGCCAGCACCCAAACACAGGGGCTAAACACTGAAGCTTTCTTT. The J gene is TRBJ1-1, the V gene TRBV5-1, with TRBD1 identical over 7 bases. The V gene end was trimmed by 6 bases and the J gene end by 2 bases; junction bases not matched to a gene: 10. This CDR3 has 15 amino acids. CDR1 and CDR2 (germline): SGHRS, YFSETQ.

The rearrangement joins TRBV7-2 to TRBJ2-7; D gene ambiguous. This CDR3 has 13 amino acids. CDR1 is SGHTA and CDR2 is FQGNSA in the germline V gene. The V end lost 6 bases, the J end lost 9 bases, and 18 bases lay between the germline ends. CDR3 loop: CASRSPGQAPQYF. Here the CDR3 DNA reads TGTGCCAGCAGGTCCCCGGGTCAGGCCCCGCAGTACTTC.

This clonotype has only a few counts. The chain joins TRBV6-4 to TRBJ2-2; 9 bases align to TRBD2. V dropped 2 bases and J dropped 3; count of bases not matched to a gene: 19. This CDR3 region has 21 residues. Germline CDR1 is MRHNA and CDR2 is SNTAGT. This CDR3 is CASSDEGGGRAPRRDTGELFF. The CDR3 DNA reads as TGTGCCAGCAGTGACGAAGGGGGCGGGAGGGCCCCCAGGAGAGACACCGGGGAGCTGTTTTTT.

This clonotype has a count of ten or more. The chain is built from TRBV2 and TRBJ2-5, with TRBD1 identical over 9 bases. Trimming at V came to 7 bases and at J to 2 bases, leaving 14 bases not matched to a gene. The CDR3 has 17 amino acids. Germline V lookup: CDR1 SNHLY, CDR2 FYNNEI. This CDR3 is CASNIELTGGKQETQYF. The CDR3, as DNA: TGTGCCAGCAACATTGAACTGACAGGGGGGAAACAAGAGACCCAGTACTTC.

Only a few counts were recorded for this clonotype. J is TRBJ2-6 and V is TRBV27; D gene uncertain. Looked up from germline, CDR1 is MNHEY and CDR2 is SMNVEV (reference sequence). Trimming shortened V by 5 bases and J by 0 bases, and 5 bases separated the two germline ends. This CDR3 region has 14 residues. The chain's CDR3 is CASSTDSGANVLTF. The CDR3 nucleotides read TGTGCCAGCAGTACTGACTCTGGGGCCAACGTCCTGACTTTC.

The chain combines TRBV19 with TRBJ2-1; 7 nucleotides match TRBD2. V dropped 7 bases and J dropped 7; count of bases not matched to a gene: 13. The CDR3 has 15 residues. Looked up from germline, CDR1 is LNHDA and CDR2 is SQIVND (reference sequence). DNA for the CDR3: TGTGCCAGTACCGCCAGGCGGGAGAAGGGTAATGAGCAGTTCTTC. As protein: CASTARREKGNEQFF.

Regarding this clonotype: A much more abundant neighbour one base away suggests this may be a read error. CDR3 bases: TGTGCCATCAGTGAATTTGACGCGTCCAATCAGCCCCAGCATTTT. Translation: CAISEFDASNQPQHF. The chain recombines TRBV10-3 with TRBJ1-5, with D hard to call. This CDR3 has 15 residues. Looked up from germline, CDR1 is ENHRY and CDR2 is SYGVKD. Trimming left V 3 bases short and J 3 bases short, with 12 bases between.

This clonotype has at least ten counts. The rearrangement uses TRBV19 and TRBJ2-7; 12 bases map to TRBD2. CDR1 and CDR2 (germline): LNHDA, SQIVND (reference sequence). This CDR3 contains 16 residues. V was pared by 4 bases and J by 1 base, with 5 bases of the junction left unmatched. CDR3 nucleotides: TGTGCCAGTAGTACTAAGACTAGCGGGAGATCCTACGAGCAGTACTTC. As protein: CASSTKTSGRSYEQYF.

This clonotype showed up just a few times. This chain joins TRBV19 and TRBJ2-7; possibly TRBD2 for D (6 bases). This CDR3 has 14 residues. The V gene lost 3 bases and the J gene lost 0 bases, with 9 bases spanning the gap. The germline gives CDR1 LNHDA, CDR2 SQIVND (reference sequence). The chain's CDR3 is CASSMRGPSYEQYF. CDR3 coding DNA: TGTGCCAGTAGTATGCGGGGACCCTCCTACGAGCAGTACTTC.

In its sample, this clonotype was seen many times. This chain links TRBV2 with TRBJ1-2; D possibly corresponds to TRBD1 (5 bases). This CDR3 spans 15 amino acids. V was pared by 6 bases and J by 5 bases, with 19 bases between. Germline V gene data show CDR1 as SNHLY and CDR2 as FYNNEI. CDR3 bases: TGTGCCAGCAGCCTCGGGGACGGGCGGGGGTATGGCTACACCTTC. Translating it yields CASSLGDGRGYGYTF.

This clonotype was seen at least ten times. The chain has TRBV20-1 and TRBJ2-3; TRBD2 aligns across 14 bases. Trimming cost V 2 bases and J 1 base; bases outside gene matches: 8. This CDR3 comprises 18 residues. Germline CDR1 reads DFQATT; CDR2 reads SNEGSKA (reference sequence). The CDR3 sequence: CSARPGLAGVGGTDTQYF. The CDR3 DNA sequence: TGCAGTGCTAGACCGGGACTAGCGGGAGTTGGTGGCACAGATACGCAGTATTTT.

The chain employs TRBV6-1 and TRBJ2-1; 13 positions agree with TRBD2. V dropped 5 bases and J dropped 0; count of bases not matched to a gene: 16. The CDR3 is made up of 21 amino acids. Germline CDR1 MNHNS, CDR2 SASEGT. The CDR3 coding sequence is TGTGCCAGCAGTACCTCCGGGACTAGCGGGGAGGCTTCAACCTCCTACAATGAGCAGTTCTTC. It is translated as CASSTSGTSGEASTSYNEQFF.

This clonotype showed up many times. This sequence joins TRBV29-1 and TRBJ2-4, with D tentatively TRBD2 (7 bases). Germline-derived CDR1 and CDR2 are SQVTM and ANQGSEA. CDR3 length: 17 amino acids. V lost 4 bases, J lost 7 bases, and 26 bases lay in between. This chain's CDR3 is CSVVAPRGAGVGNIQYF. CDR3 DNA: TGCAGCGTTGTGGCCCCCCGGGGGGCAGGGGTTGGTAACATTCAGTACTTC.

The CDR3 is CAISGTSGAPHEQFF. CDR3 in DNA: TGTGCCATCAGTGGGACTAGCGGGGCTCCCCATGAGCAGTTCTTC. The chain joins TRBV10-3 to TRBJ2-1, with TRBD2 identical over 12 bases. CDR1 ENHRY and CDR2 SYGVKD come from the germline V gene. The V segment lost 4 bases and the J segment 8 bases; nucleotides outside the gene matches: 6. The length of the CDR3 is 15 residues.

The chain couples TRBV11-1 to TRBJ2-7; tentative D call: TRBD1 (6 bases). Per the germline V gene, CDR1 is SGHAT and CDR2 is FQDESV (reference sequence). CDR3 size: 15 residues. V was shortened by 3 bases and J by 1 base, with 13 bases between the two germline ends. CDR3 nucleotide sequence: TGTGCCAGCAGCTTTACCAGGGGTGCGTCCTACGAGCAGTACTTC. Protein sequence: CASSFTRGASYEQYF.

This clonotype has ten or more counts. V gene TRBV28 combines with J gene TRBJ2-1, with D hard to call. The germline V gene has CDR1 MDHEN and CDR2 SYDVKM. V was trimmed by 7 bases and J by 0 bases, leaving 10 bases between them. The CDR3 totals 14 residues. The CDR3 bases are TGTGCCAGCACCACCAGGAGCTCCTACAATGAGCAGTTCTTC. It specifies CASTTRSSYNEQFF.

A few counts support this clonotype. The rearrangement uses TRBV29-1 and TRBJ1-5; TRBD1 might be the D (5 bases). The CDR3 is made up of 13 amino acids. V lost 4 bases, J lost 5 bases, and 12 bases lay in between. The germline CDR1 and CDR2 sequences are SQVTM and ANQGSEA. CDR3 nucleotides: TGCAGCGTTGGGACACAGGAGGATCAGCCCCAGCATTTT. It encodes CSVGTQEDQPQHF.

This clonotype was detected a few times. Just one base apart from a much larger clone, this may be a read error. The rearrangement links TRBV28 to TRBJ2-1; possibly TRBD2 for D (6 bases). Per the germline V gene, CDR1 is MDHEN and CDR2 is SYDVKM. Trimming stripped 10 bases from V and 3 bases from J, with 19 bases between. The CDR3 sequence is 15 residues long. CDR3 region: CATGGGLRRYNEQFF. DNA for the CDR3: TGTGCCACCGGGGGAGGCTTACGCCGCTACAATGAGCAGTTCTTC.

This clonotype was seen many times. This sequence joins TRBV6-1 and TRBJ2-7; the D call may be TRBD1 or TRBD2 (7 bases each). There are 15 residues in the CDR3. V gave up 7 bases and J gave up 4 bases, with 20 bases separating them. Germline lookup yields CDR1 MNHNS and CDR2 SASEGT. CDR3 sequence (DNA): TGTGCCAGCAATCCGGGGAGGGGGCAGGGTTACGAGCAGTACTTC. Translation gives CASNPGRGQGYEQYF.

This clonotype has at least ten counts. The CDR3 sequence is CAWSVQTTGELFF. DNA of the CDR3: TGTGCCTGGAGTGTGCAGACGACCGGGGAGCTGTTTTTT. The chain recombines TRBV30 with TRBJ2-2; D uncertain. Trimming cost V 0 bases and J 5 bases, with 7 bases left between them. This CDR3 contains 13 residues. Germline loops: CDR1 GTSNPN, CDR2 SVGIG (reference sequence).

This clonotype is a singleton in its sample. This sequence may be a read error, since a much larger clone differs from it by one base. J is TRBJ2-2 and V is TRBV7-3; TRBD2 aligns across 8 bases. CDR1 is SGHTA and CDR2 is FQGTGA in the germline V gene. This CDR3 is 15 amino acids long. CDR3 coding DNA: TGTGCCAGCAGCTTGCGCGGGGGGATGACCGGGAAGCTGTTTTTT. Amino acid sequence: CASSLRGGMTGKLFF.

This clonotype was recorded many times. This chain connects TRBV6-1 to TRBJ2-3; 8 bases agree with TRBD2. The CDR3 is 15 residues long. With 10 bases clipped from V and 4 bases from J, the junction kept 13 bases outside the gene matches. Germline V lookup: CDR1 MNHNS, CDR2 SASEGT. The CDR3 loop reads CATQGLAGFADTQYF. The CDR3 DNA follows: TGTGCCACCCAGGGGTTAGCGGGATTCGCAGATACGCAGTATTTT.

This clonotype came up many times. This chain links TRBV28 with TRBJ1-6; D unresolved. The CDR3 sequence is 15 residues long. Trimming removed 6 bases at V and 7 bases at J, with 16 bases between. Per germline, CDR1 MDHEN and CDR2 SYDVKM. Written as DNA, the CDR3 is TGTGCCAGCAGAACCCCTGACAAGGGAAATTCACCCCTCCACTTT. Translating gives CASRTPDKGNSPLHF.

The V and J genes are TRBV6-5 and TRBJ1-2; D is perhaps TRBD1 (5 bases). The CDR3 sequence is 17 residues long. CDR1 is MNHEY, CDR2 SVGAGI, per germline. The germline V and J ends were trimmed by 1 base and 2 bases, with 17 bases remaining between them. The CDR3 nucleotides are TGTGCCAGCAGTTACTACTCGGGACCAACAAGGAACTATGGCTACACCTTC. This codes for CASSYYSGPTRNYGYTF.

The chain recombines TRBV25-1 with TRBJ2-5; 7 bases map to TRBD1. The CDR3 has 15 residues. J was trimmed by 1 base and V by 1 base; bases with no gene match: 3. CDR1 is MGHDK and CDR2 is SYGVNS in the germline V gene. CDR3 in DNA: TGTGCCAGCAGTGAATTCGCAGGGGGCCAAGAGACCCAGTACTTC. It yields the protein CASSEFAGGQETQYF. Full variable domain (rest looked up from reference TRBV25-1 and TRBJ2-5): EADIYQTPRYLVIGTGKKITLECSQTMGHDKMYWYQQDPGMELHLIHYSYGVNSTEKGDLSSESTVSRIRTEHFPLTLESARPSHTSQYLCASSEFAGGQETQYFGPGTRLLVL.

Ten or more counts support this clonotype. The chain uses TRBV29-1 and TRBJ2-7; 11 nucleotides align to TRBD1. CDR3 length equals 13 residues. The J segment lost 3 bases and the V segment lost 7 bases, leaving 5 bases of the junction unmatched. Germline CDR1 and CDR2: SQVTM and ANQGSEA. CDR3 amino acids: CSGSGTGGYEQYF. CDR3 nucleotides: TGCAGCGGAAGCGGGACAGGGGGCTACGAGCAGTACTTC.

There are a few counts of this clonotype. CDR3 in amino acids: CASSAGLARVADTQYF. The CDR3 DNA follows: TGTGCCAGCAGTGCGGGACTAGCGCGAGTCGCAGATACGCAGTATTTT. The chain is built from TRBV28 and TRBJ2-3; TRBD2 aligns across 10 bases. Trimming removed 5 bases from V and 4 bases from J; junction bases left unmatched: 9. The CDR3 runs 16 residues. CDR1 and CDR2 (germline): MDHEN, SYDVKM.

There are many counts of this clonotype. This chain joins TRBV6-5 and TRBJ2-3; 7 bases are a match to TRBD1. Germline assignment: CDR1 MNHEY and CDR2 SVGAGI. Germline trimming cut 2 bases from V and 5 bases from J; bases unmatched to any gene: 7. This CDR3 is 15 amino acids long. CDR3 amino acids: CASSYRQGLGDTQYF. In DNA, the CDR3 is TGTGCCAGCAGTTACCGACAGGGCCTGGGAGATACGCAGTATTTT.

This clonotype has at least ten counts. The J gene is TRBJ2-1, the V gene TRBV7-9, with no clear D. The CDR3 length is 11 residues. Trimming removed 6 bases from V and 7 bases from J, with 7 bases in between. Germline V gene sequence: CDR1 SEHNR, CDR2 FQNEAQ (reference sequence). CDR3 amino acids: CASSLQNEQFF. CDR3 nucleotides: TGTGCCAGCAGTTTACAAAATGAGCAGTTCTTC.

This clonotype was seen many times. Here the CDR3 reads CASTPGTSGTPLYF. CDR3 nucleotides: TGTGCCAGCACACCAGGGACTAGCGGGACCCCATTGTACTTC. The rearrangement links TRBV28 to TRBJ2-4; 13 bases are a match to TRBD2. V lost 7 bases to trimming and J lost 15 bases; unmatched junction nucleotides: 12. The CDR3 totals 14 residues. Germline CDR1 and CDR2: MDHEN and SYDVKM.